The present entry profiles one T cell receptor beta chain with its context. This entry is derived from a study of CD8 T cells in Susac syndrome. RNA was extracted with the RNeasy kit, and a quantity of roughly 0.5 to 1 ug was reverse transcribed using random hexamers. The authors amplified TCR beta CDR3 across 54 Vbeta and 13 Jbeta using immunoSEQ multiplex PCR. TCRdb re-called the immunoSEQ multiplex PCR reads through MiXCR, storing one row per CDR3 protein. The sample contains roughly 180,000 distinct CDR3 sequences, around 95% of which appear only once. V was clipped by 5 bases and J by 10 bases, with 15 bases between them. CDR3 length: 14 residues. CDR1 is LNHNV and CDR2 is YYDKDF in the germline V gene (reference sequence).

The sample comprised CD4+ T cells from PBMCs. The chain carries TRBV15 and TRBJ1-6; possible D gene TRBD1, 6 bases. This TCR was sampled from a human donor in good health. In DNA form, the CDR3 reads TGTGCCACCAGCTGGGACATCAAGGGCTCACCCCTCCACTTT. It specifies CATSWDIKGSPLHF. Looking up the rest from reference TRBV15 and TRBJ1-6 gives the full variable domain: DAMVIQNPRYQVTQFGKPVTLSCSQTLNHNVMYWYQQKSSQAPKLLFHYYDKDFNNEADTPDNFQSRRPNTSFCFLDIRSPGLGDTAMYLCATSWDIKGSPLHFGNGTRLTVT.